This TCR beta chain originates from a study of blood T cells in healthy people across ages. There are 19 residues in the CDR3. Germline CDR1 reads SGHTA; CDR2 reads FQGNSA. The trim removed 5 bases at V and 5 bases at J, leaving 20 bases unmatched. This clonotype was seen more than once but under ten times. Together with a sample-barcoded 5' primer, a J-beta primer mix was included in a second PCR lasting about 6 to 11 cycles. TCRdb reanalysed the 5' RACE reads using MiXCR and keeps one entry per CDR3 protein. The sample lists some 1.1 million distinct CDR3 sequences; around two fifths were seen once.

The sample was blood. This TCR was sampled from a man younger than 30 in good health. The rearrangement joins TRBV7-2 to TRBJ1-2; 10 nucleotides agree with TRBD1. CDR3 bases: TGTGCCAGCAGCCATCCCCGGGACAGGGGTAGTACGCTGTATTATGGCTACACCTTC. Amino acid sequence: CASSHPRDRGSTLYYGYTF. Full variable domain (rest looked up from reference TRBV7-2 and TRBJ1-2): GAGVSQSPSNKVTEKGKDVELRCDPISGHTALYWYRQSLGQGLEFLIYFQGNSAPDKSGLPSDRFSAERTGGSVSTLTIQRTQQEDSAVYLCASSHPRDRGSTLYYGYTFGSGTRLTVV.